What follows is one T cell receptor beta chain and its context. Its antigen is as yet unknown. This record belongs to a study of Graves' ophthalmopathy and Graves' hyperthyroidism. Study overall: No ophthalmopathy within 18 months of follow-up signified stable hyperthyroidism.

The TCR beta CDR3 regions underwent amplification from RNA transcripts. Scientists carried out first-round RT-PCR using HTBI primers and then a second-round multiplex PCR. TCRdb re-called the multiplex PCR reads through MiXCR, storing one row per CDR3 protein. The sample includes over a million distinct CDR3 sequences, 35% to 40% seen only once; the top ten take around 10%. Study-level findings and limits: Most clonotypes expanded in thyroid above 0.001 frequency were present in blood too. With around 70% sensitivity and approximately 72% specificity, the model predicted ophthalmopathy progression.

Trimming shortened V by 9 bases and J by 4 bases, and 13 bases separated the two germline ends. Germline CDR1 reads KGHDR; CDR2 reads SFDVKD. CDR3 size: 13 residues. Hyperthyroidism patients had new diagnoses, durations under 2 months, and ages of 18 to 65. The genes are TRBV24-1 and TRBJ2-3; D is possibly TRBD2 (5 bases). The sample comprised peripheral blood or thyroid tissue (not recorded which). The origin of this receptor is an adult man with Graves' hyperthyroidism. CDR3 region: CATSSGVPDTQYF. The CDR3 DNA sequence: TGTGCCACCTCCTCCGGGGTTCCAGATACGCAGTATTTT.